Each of the 23 T cell receptor beta chains below was sequenced from the same sample in a study of T cell responses to AZD1222 COVID-19 vaccine. The repertoire was sequenced with immunoSEQ multiplex PCR; TCRdb's copy has only in-frame clones and lacks some. The table includes about 120,000 clones, roughly nine tenths detected once. The input for sequencing was peripheral blood, taken on day 0 of AZD1222 vaccination. These TCRs come from an adult in good health.

This sequence joins TRBV27 and TRBJ1-1, with TRBD1 identical over 9 bases. The CDR3 is made up of 14 amino acids. The germline CDR1 and CDR2 sequences are MNHEY and SMNVEV (reference sequence). The ends lost 6 bases at V and 6 bases at J; junction bases unmatched: 8. CDR3 in DNA: TGTGCCAGCAGGCTCGCGGGACAGGGCTCTGAAGCTTTCTTT. It specifies CASRLAGQGSEAFF.

The V and J genes are TRBV10-1 and TRBJ2-3; D gene uncertain. The length of the CDR3 is 12 residues. Trimming pared 4 bases from V and 3 bases from J, leaving 5 bases between. Germline CDR1 and CDR2: WNHNN and SYGVQD (reference sequence). CDR3 protein: CASSGPTDTQYF. CDR3 bases: TGCGCCAGCAGTGGTCCTACAGATACGCAGTATTTT.

This chain uses TRBV9 with TRBJ2-2; D remains unclear. Trimming took 7 bases from V and 3 from J, leaving 13 bases between them. CDR3 length: 14 residues. Germline-derived CDR1 and CDR2 are SGDLS and YYNGEE. The CDR3 bases are TGTGCCAGCTCCGAGGCAGCAGACACCGGGGAGCTGTTTTTT. This gives the protein CASSEAADTGELFF.

The V gene is TRBV19, the J gene TRBJ1-2; maybe TRBD1 (5 bases). Germline CDR1 is LNHDA and CDR2 is SQIVND (reference sequence). V shed 5 bases and J shed 6 bases, with 10 bases lying between them. The CDR3 is 12 amino acids. The CDR3 bases are TGTGCCAGTAGTTTCTTACAGGATGGCTACACCTTC. This sequence encodes CASSFLQDGYTF.

This clone was picked up a small number of times. CDR3 coding DNA: TGTGCCTGGAGTGTAAGTGAGACCAAAGGACACCAAAAGAATCAGCCCCAGCATTTT. Protein: CAWSVSETKGHQKNQPQHF. The chain combines TRBV30 with TRBJ1-5; D is possibly TRBD1 (5 bases). The V end was cut by 0 bases, the J end by 4 bases, with 25 bases between. Germline CDR1 is GTSNPN and CDR2 is SVGIG (reference sequence). The CDR3 covers 19 residues.

The CDR3 here is CASSLGQYSPLHF. CDR3 DNA sequence: TGTGCCAGCAGCTTAGGACAGTACTCACCCCTCCACTTT. The J gene is TRBJ1-6, the V gene TRBV7-9; a weak D match, TRBD1 (5 bases). The CDR3 covers 13 residues. CDR1 and CDR2 from the germline V gene are SEHNR and FQNEAQ (reference sequence). V was trimmed by 1 base and J by 10 bases, leaving 8 bases between them. The full variable domain, its missing parts supplied by reference TRBV7-9 and TRBJ1-6, is DTGVSQNPRHKITKRGQNVTFRCDPISEHNRLYWYRQTLGQGPEFLTYFQNEAQLEKSRLLSDRFSAERPKGSFSTLEIQRTEQGDSAMYLCASSLGQYSPLHFGNGTRLTVT.

The chain combines TRBV18 with TRBJ2-7; TRBD1 matches 7 bases. V gave up 3 bases and J gave up 0 bases; unmatched junction bases: 5. Germline V gene data show CDR1 as KGHSH and CDR2 as LQKENI. This CDR3 has 15 residues. In nucleotides, the CDR3 is TGTGCCAGCTCACCCGGACAGGCAAGCTCCTACGAGCAGTACTTC. Its protein is CASSPGQASSYEQYF.

The chain employs TRBV2 and TRBJ2-3; 7 bases align to TRBD1. V was clipped by 3 bases and J by 1 base; unmatched bases: 4. CDR1 is SNHLY, CDR2 FYNNEI, per germline. The CDR3 totals 15 residues. CDR3 nucleotide sequence: TGTGCCAGCAGTGAGGCAGGGGGAGGCACAGATACGCAGTATTTT. Translated, it gives CASSEAGGGTDTQYF.

The chain uses TRBV2 and TRBJ1-1; the D gene is possibly TRBD1 (6 bases). V was cut by 0 bases and J by 6 bases, with 14 bases left in between. From germline, CDR1 is SNHLY and CDR2 FYNNEI. This CDR3 has 15 residues. The CDR3 loop is CASSEARRGSAEAFF. CDR3 bases: TGTGCCAGCAGTGAAGCGCGCAGGGGCTCGGCTGAAGCTTTCTTT. Full variable domain (missing parts from reference TRBV2 and TRBJ1-1): EPEVTQTPSHQVTQMGQEVILRCVPISNHLYFYWYRQILGQKVEFLVSFYNNEISEKSEIFDDQFSVERPDGSNFTLKIRSTKLEDSAMYFCASSEARRGSAEAFFGQGTRLTVV.

In DNA, the CDR3 is TGTGCCAGCAGCTTACCGGGACAGGGGATAGGTGACACTGAAGCTTTCTTT. This codes for CASSLPGQGIGDTEAFF. J is TRBJ1-1 and V is TRBV11-2; TRBD1 aligns across 10 bases. With 2 bases clipped from V and 3 bases from J, the junction kept 9 bases outside the gene matches. The germline CDR1 and CDR2 sequences are SGHAT and FQNNGV. CDR3 length: 17 amino acids.

This clone was observed a handful of times. The chain is built from TRBV5-1 and TRBJ1-6; possible D gene TRBD1, 5 bases. The CDR3 consists of 14 residues. The germline V gene encodes CDR1 SGHRS and CDR2 YFSETQ. The V and J ends lost 0 bases and 9 bases respectively, with 10 bases between them. The chain's CDR3 is CASSLEGVGSPLHF. CDR3 nucleotides: TGCGCCAGCAGCTTGGAAGGGGTCGGTTCACCCCTCCACTTT.

Worth noting for this clone: Likely a read error: the CDR3 ends without its conserved phenylalanine or tryptophan. Because the CDR3's place on the DNA is in doubt, the DNA is left out and the CDR3 is given as listed by TCRdb. The rearrangement uses TRBV5-6 and TRBJ2-7; the DNA was not compared with TRBD2, the D call given in the table. Germline assignment: CDR1 SGHDT and CDR2 YYEEEE. The CDR3 numbers 11 amino acids, ends counted. CDR3 protein: CASSDKEGWPP.

This chain uses TRBV11-1 with TRBJ1-1, with D hard to call. The length of the CDR3 is 16 residues. Germline V gene data show CDR1 as SGHAT and CDR2 as FQDESV (reference sequence). V lost 1 base, J lost 0 bases, and 12 bases lay in between. CDR3 protein: CASSLEGNTMNTEAFF. The CDR3 bases are TGTGCCAGCAGCTTAGAAGGTAACACAATGAACACTGAAGCTTTCTTT.

In this sample, this clone is medium-sized (0.01 to 0.1%). The rearrangement joins TRBV7-3 to TRBJ2-2, with 13 bases that match TRBD2. Germline CDR1 and CDR2: SGHTA and FQGTGA. This CDR3 has 16 residues. The V and J ends lost 8 bases and 4 bases, in that order; junction bases with no gene match: 7. CDR3 DNA: TGTGCCAGCGGACTAGCGGGAGAGTCGAGCACCGGGGAGCTGTTTTTT. Encoded protein: CASGLAGESSTGELFF. The full variable domain, completed using reference TRBV7-3 and TRBJ2-2, is GAGVSQTPSNKVTEKGKYVELRCDPISGHTALYWYRQSLGQGPEFLIYFQGTGAADDSGLPNDRFFAVRPEGSVSTLKIQRTERGDSAVYLCASGLAGESSTGELFFGEGSRLTVL.

The V call is TRBV1, the J call TRBJ1-3. TRBV1 is a recognized pseudogene. The CDR3 sequence is 11 residues long. Here the CDR3 reads CTSSQPNTIYF. CDR3 in DNA: TGCACCAGCAGCCAACCAAACACCATATATTTT.

The CDR3 DNA reads TGTGCCAGCAGTGAACGACCCGAGGACTATGGCTACACCTTC. It encodes CASSERPEDYGYTF. The chain employs TRBV2 and TRBJ1-2; unclear D gene. CDR1 and CDR2 from the germline V gene are SNHLY and FYNNEI. This CDR3 spans 14 amino acids. V lost 2 bases to trimming and J lost 3 bases, with 10 bases between them.

This clone has more than one count but fewer than ten. This rearrangement joins TRBV7-8 to TRBJ1-6, with 7 positions matching TRBD1. CDR1 is SGHVS, CDR2 FQNEAQ, per germline. Losses at the gene ends were 5 bases for V and 5 bases for J; bases not matched to a gene: 3. The CDR3 is 14 residues long. CDR3: CASSSTGDNSPLHF. CDR3 DNA sequence: TGTGCCAGCAGCAGTACAGGGGATAATTCACCCCTCCACTTT.

This clone was picked up a small number of times. The chain employs TRBV12-5 and TRBJ1-4; D ambiguous. The CDR3 covers 17 residues. The ends were cut back, 5 bases at V and 0 bases at J, with 16 bases in the middle. Germline CDR1 is LGHNT and CDR2 is FRNRAP. The CDR3 here is CASGLRPRRATNEKLFF. Written as DNA, the CDR3 is TGTGCTAGTGGTCTAAGACCGCGAAGGGCAACTAATGAAAAACTGTTTTTT.

This clone came up once. The chain employs TRBV5-1 and TRBJ2-2; 10 positions match TRBD1. Trimming removed 4 bases from V and 6 bases from J; junction bases left unmatched: 3. CDR1 is SGHRS and CDR2 is YFSETQ in the germline V gene. This CDR3 is built from 14 residues. The CDR3: CASSLGQGAGELFF. CDR3 sequence (DNA): TGCGCCAGCAGCCTCGGACAGGGGGCCGGGGAGCTGTTTTTT.

The chain combines TRBV6-6 with TRBJ2-7; 8 bases match TRBD1. Germline V lookup: CDR1 MNHNY, CDR2 SVGAGI (reference sequence). This CDR3 has 14 amino acids. J was trimmed by 3 bases and V by 5 bases; bases with no gene match: 6. The CDR3 DNA is TGTGCCAGCAGTCCTGGGGACAGGTTCTACGAGCAGTACTTC. Residues: CASSPGDRFYEQYF.

The chain is built from TRBV9 and TRBJ1-2; 9 bases agree with TRBD1. Looked up from germline, CDR1 is SGDLS and CDR2 is YYNGEE. V trimming: 2 bases; J trimming: 6 bases; junction bases outside the gene matches: 8. CDR3 length equals 15 residues. The CDR3 nucleotides are TGTGCCAGCAGCGTTACAGGGGGCGCAATGGATGGCTACACCTTC. The encoded protein is CASSVTGGAMDGYTF. Supplemented by reference TRBV9 and TRBJ1-2, the full variable domain reads DSGVTQTPKHLITATGQRVTLRCSPRSGDLSVYWYQQSLDQGLQFLIQYYNGEERAKGNILERFSAQQFPDLHSELNLSSLELGDSALYFCASSVTGGAMDGYTFGSGTRLTVV.

This chain uses TRBV3-1 (or the pseudogene TRBV3-2) with TRBJ1-5, with TRBD1 as a possible D gene (6 bases). From germline, CDR1 is LGHDT and CDR2 YNNKEL (reference sequence). The V end lost 0 bases, the J end lost 5 bases, and 14 bases lay between the germline ends. The CDR3 runs to 16 residues. The CDR3 is CASSQDYRTEDQPQHF. CDR3 sequence (DNA): TGTGCCAGCAGCCAAGATTATAGGACAGAGGATCAGCCCCAGCATTTT.

The V call is TRBV27, the J call TRBJ1-2; D may be TRBD1 (5 bases). CDR1 is MNHEY and CDR2 is SMNVEV in the germline V gene (reference sequence). V was pared by 8 bases and J by 5 bases, with 15 bases between. The CDR3 sequence is 13 residues long. In nucleotides, the CDR3 is TGTGCCAGCCACCCCGCAGGGCGATATGGCTACACCTTC. Protein sequence: CASHPAGRYGYTF.